One and the same sample provided the 21 T cell receptor beta chains below, sequenced in a study of blood T cells in healthy people across ages. The second PCR ran about 6 to 12 cycles with a sample-barcoded 5' primer and J-beta primers. TCRdb processed the 5' RACE reads anew with MiXCR; each CDR3 protein has one entry. Of 1.5 million to 2 million distinct CDR3 sequences listed, roughly a third are singletons. The material sequenced was blood. The receptor source for this set is a woman in her twenties or thirties in good health.

This CDR3 is CASSPATGLAGAETQYF. The CDR3 DNA sequence: TGCGCCAGCAGCCCAGCTACTGGACTAGCGGGGGCCGAGACCCAGTACTTC. The chain uses TRBV5-1 and TRBJ2-5; TRBD2 matches 13 bases. V was clipped by 4 bases and J by 5 bases; unmatched bases: 11. The germline CDR1 and CDR2 sequences are SGHRS and YFSETQ. This CDR3 has 17 residues.

The V gene is TRBV24-1, the J gene TRBJ2-3; TRBD1 might be the D (5 bases). Germline-derived CDR1 and CDR2 are KGHDR and SFDVKD. CDR3 length: 17 residues. The CDR3 is CLTSDAVAGSLTDTQYF. DNA for the CDR3: TGTCTCACCAGTGATGCCGTGGCAGGGTCTCTCACAGATACGCAGTATTTT.

This clonotype was found many times. The chain has TRBV29-1 and TRBJ2-7; tentatively, D is TRBD1 (5 bases). Germline V gene sequence: CDR1 SQVTM, CDR2 ANQGSEA. Trimming stripped 3 bases from V and 0 bases from J, with 9 bases between. The CDR3 has 13 residues. CDR3 region: CSVEDKRSYEQYF. CDR3 bases: TGCAGCGTTGAGGACAAACGCTCCTACGAGCAGTACTTC.

This chain uses TRBV9 with TRBJ2-3; 8 bases line up with TRBD1. The V and J ends lost 3 bases and 1 base, in that order; junction bases with no gene match: 4. Germline V CDR1 and CDR2: SGDLS, YYNGEE. The CDR3 contains 15 residues. The CDR3 region is CASSATGGGTDTQYF. In DNA, the CDR3 is TGTGCCAGCAGCGCAACAGGGGGAGGCACAGATACGCAGTATTTT.

With regard to this clonotype: This may come from a read error, since a much larger clone is one base off. The rearrangement links TRBV29-1 to TRBJ2-1, with 8 positions matching TRBD1. Germline CDR1 is SQVTM and CDR2 is ANQGSEA. This CDR3 is 15 amino acids long. The CDR3, as DNA: TGCGGCGTTGATGGCAGGGGGCGAAACTACAATGAGCAGTTCTTC. It specifies CGVDGRGRNYNEQFF.

A few counts support this clonotype. The chain couples TRBV4-1 to TRBJ1-1; TRBD1 aligns across 9 bases. This CDR3 is built from 15 residues. The V gene end was trimmed by 3 bases and the J gene end by 1 base; junction bases not matched to a gene: 3. Germline V gene lookup returns CDR1 MGHRA and CDR2 YSYEKL. CDR3 nucleotides: TGCGCCAGCAGCCAGGTGGGACAGGGGAACACTGAAGCTTTCTTT. It is translated as CASSQVGQGNTEAFF.

This clonotype showed up just a few times. The CDR3 spells CASSNLGTLNTEAFF. CDR3 nucleotides: TGTGCCAGCAGCAACCTCGGGACATTGAACACTGAAGCTTTCTTT. The gene calls are TRBV5-4 and TRBJ1-1; possibly TRBD1 for D (6 bases). V lost 4 bases and J lost 0, with 13 bases in between. Germline V gene lookup returns CDR1 SGHNT and CDR2 YYREEE (reference sequence). This CDR3 has 15 residues.

This clonotype was picked up one time. This chain joins TRBV29-1 and TRBJ1-2; D gene unclear. Trimming took 7 bases from V and 0 from J, leaving 12 bases between them. Germline loops: CDR1 SQVTM, CDR2 ANQGSEA. The CDR3 loop spans 13 amino acids. In nucleotides, the CDR3 is TGCAGCGGCCGGGAGCTGACTAACTATGGCTACACCTTC. It specifies CSGRELTNYGYTF.

The chain carries TRBV5-1 and TRBJ2-1, with 8 bases matching TRBD2. Unmatched junction bases numbered 4, after V lost 4 bases and J lost 4 bases. The CDR3 is 14 residues long. Per the germline V gene, CDR1 is SGHRS and CDR2 is YFSETQ. The CDR3 DNA follows: TGCGCCAGCAGCACGGGACTAGGATACAATGAGCAGTTCTTC. Amino acids: CASSTGLGYNEQFF.

The V call is TRBV3-1, the J call TRBJ1-4, with D perhaps TRBD1 (5 bases). V shed 0 bases and J shed 8 bases, with 13 bases lying between them. The CDR3 loop spans 15 amino acids. Looked up from germline, CDR1 is LGHDT and CDR2 is YNNKEL (reference sequence). The CDR3 sequence: CASSQDLPTEEKLFF. The CDR3 DNA reads TGTGCCAGCAGCCAAGATCTTCCGACAGAAGAAAAACTGTTTTTT. Using reference TRBV3-1 and TRBJ1-4 for the parts outside the CDR3, the full variable domain is DTAVSQTPKYLVTQMGNDKSIKCEQNLGHDTMYWYKQDSKKFLKIMFSYNNKELIINETVPNRFSPKSPDKAHLNLHINSLELGDSAVYFCASSQDLPTEEKLFFGSGTQLSVL.

This clonotype was counted many times. This chain uses TRBV20-1 with TRBJ2-1; D might be TRBD1 (5 bases). With 3 bases removed from V and 9 bases from J, the gap between germline ends came to 12 bases. The CDR3 is 12 amino acids. CDR1 is DFQATT and CDR2 is SNEGSKA in the germline V gene (reference sequence). CDR3 sequence: CSASQGNTEQFF. DNA for the CDR3: TGCAGTGCTAGCCAGGGAAACACTGAGCAGTTCTTC.

V and J are TRBV5-1 and TRBJ2-5; 10 bases match TRBD1. Looked up from germline, CDR1 is SGHRS and CDR2 is YFSETQ. Losses at the gene ends were 0 bases for V and 3 bases for J; bases not matched to a gene: 8. This CDR3 is 17 amino acids long. The DNA for the CDR3 is TGCGCCAGCAGCTTGGCCCTGGGGACAGGGGTCGAAGAGACCCAGTACTTC. This codes for CASSLALGTGVEETQYF.

V gene TRBV2 combines with J gene TRBJ2-1, with 7 bases fitting TRBD1. The CDR3 has 16 amino acids. V was clipped by 6 bases and J by 0 bases; unmatched bases: 8. CDR1 and CDR2 from the germline V gene are SNHLY and FYNNEI. The CDR3 DNA reads as TGTGCCAGCAGGGAGACAGGGTACCCCTCCTACAATGAGCAGTTCTTC. Residues: CASRETGYPSYNEQFF.

The chain recombines TRBV4-2 with TRBJ2-3, with 10 bases aligning to TRBD1. Germline loops: CDR1 LGHNA, CDR2 YNFKEQ. This CDR3 has 16 amino acids. Trimming removed 5 bases from V and 4 bases from J; junction bases left unmatched: 9. CDR3 region: CASSYQTGGGSDTQYF. The CDR3 coding sequence is TGTGCCAGCAGCTATCAGACAGGGGGCGGTTCAGATACGCAGTATTTT.

CDR3 sequence (DNA): TGCAGTGCTAGGGACCCCGGGACAGGACCTTTGAGAGAGCAGTTCTTC. This encodes CSARDPGTGPLREQFF. This chain connects TRBV20-1 to TRBJ2-1; 8 bases align to TRBD1. The V segment lost 3 bases and the J segment 10 bases; nucleotides outside the gene matches: 17. CDR3 size: 16 residues. The germline CDR1 and CDR2 sequences are DFQATT and SNEGSKA (reference sequence).

This clonotype came up a few times. The CDR3 here is CASSQDVLANTDTQYF. The DNA of the CDR3 is TGTGCCAGCAGCCAAGATGTGCTAGCGAACACAGATACGCAGTATTTT. The chain recombines TRBV14 with TRBJ2-3; perhaps TRBD2 as D (6 bases). Germline values: CDR1 SGHDN, CDR2 FVKESK. This CDR3 comprises 16 residues. The V end lost 0 bases, the J end lost 2 bases, and 12 bases lay between the germline ends.

The V gene is TRBV3-1, the J gene TRBJ2-1; 14 bases align to TRBD2. This CDR3 has 18 residues. V dropped 4 bases and J dropped 4; count of bases not matched to a gene: 9. Germline V gives CDR1 LGHDT, CDR2 YNNKEL (reference sequence). The CDR3 region has the DNA TGTGCCAGCAGCCCGTTGAAAGGACTAGCGGGAGGTTACAATGAGCAGTTCTTC. Translating gives CASSPLKGLAGGYNEQFF.

This clonotype was detected only a few times. The J gene is TRBJ2-3, the V gene TRBV10-3; 14 bases fit TRBD2. The V gene end was trimmed by 6 bases and the J gene end by 1 base; junction bases not matched to a gene: 3. CDR1 is ENHRY and CDR2 is SYGVKD in the germline V gene. The CDR3 has 16 amino acids. Here the CDR3 DNA reads TGTGCCATCAGGGCGGGACTAGCGGGGGGCACAGATACGCAGTATTTT. Its translation is CAIRAGLAGGTDTQYF.

The chain carries TRBV3-1 and TRBJ2-2; 8 positions match TRBD2. Germline CDR1 and CDR2: LGHDT and YNNKEL (reference sequence). The CDR3 is 16 residues long. V shed 8 bases and J 2 bases; nucleotides not matched to a gene: 10. The CDR3 sequence is CASSGGADSNTGELFF. The CDR3 nucleotides are TGTGCCAGCTCCGGGGGGGCCGATAGTAACACCGGGGAGCTGTTTTTT.

The table lists this clonotype with a few counts. The genes are TRBV7-2 and TRBJ2-5; D is ambiguous. In germline, CDR1 is SGHTA, CDR2 FQGNSA. CDR3 length: 15 residues. Trimming took 2 bases from V and 2 from J, leaving 12 bases between them. CDR3 protein: CASSLSGTSQETQYF. CDR3 nucleotides: TGTGCCAGCAGCTTATCGGGCACATCACAAGAGACCCAGTACTTC.

V usage is TRBV27 and J usage is TRBJ2-7; tentative D call: TRBD1 (5 bases). The CDR3 loop spans 15 amino acids. The germline CDR1 and CDR2 sequences are MNHEY and SMNVEV (reference sequence). Between the trimmed V and J ends, which lost 0 bases and 4 bases, there was a span of 13 bases. The DNA for the CDR3 is TGTGCCAGCAGTTTATCGATAGAAGGGGCATACGAGCAGTACTTC. Its translation: CASSLSIEGAYEQYF.